The 18 T cell receptor beta chains below were found in one sample sequenced in a study of OX40 agonist ivuxolimab in advanced cancers. The protocol was immunoSEQ multiplex PCR, while the TCRdb copy is restricted to in-frame clones and leaves out a portion. In the table there are some 54,000 clones, 77% of which are singletons. This specimen consisted of CD4+ or CD8+ T cells sorted from blood, obtained in a trial of the OX40 agonist ivuxolimab. The receptors here all came from an adult with an advanced solid tumor such as melanoma, head and neck, liver or kidney cancer.

The rearrangement uses TRBV10-2 and TRBJ2-5, with D unresolved. V lost 4 bases and J 1 base, leaving 7 bases between the germline ends. The CDR3 runs 13 residues. Germline V gene data show CDR1 as WSHSY and CDR2 as SAAADI. The CDR3 sequence: CASSGGVQETQYF. The CDR3 region has the DNA TGCGCCAGCAGTGGTGGGGTCCAAGAGACCCAGTACTTC.

The rearrangement links TRBV28 to TRBJ2-6; a possible D gene is TRBD2 (6 bases). Germline CDR1 reads MDHEN; CDR2 reads SYDVKM. V was cut by 9 bases and J by 2 bases, with 14 bases left in between. The CDR3 sequence is 15 residues long. The CDR3 loop reads CASLPWGAGANVLTF. CDR3 bases: TGTGCCAGTCTTCCCTGGGGGGCTGGGGCCAACGTCCTGACTTTC.

V usage is TRBV10-3 and J usage is TRBJ2-7, with D perhaps matching TRBD1 (5 bases). The CDR3 extends over 16 amino acids. Trimming took 0 bases from V and 0 from J, leaving 12 bases between them. Germline V CDR1 and CDR2: ENHRY, SYGVKD. As DNA, the CDR3 is TGTGCCATCAGTGAGTCGGCAGGGTTTAGCTCCTACGAGCAGTACTTC. Encoded protein: CAISESAGFSSYEQYF.

The chain uses TRBV27 and TRBJ2-5; TRBD1 agrees at 11 bases. The CDR3 contains 15 residues. With 6 bases clipped from V and 4 bases from J, the junction kept 7 bases outside the gene matches. The germline V gene has CDR1 MNHEY and CDR2 SMNVEV (reference sequence). CDR3 nucleotide sequence: TGTGCCAGCAGGATCCCCGGGACAGGGGGAGAGACCCAGTACTTC. Protein product: CASRIPGTGGETQYF.

The chain employs TRBV5-1 and TRBJ2-7, with TRBD2 identical over 13 bases. The V gene end was trimmed by 6 bases and the J gene end by 5 bases; junction bases not matched to a gene: 5. CDR3 length: 14 amino acids. CDR1 is SGHRS, CDR2 YFSETQ, per germline. CDR3 sequence (DNA): TGCGCCAGCACCACTAGCGGGAGGGCCGACGAGCAGTACTTC. Protein: CASTTSGRADEQYF.

This rearrangement joins TRBV6-6 to TRBJ1-1, with a tentative D call TRBD1 (5 bases). Germline assignment: CDR1 MNHNY and CDR2 SVGAGI (reference sequence). V dropped 0 bases and J dropped 6 bases, with 14 bases sitting between them. The CDR3 sequence is 15 residues long. CDR3 sequence (DNA): TGTGCCAGCAGTTACTCGGGGAGGGGAGGAGCTGAAGCTTTCTTT. Translated, it gives CASSYSGRGGAEAFF.

The chain uses TRBV19 and TRBJ1-2; TRBD1 agrees at 7 bases. Unmatched junction bases numbered 3, after V lost 1 base and J lost 7 bases. Germline CDR1 reads LNHDA; CDR2 reads SQIVND (reference sequence). This CDR3 spans 13 amino acids. The CDR3 sequence: CASSIAGGAGYTF. In nucleotides, the CDR3 is TGTGCCAGTAGTATAGCAGGGGGTGCTGGCTACACCTTC.

The rearrangement joins TRBV29-1 to TRBJ2-7; TRBD2 aligns across 11 bases. V was clipped by 3 bases and J by 5 bases; unmatched bases: 0. The CDR3 extends over 12 amino acids. CDR1 is SQVTM and CDR2 is ANQGSEA in the germline V gene. The CDR3: CSVEGLADEQYF. The DNA for the CDR3 is TGCAGCGTTGAGGGACTAGCGGACGAGCAGTACTTC.

This clone was seen just once. The chain uses TRBV12-5 and TRBJ1-1; TRBD1 matches at 10 bases. V shed 5 bases and J 0 bases; nucleotides not matched to a gene: 3. The CDR3 loop spans 15 amino acids. The V gene's germline CDR1 is LGHNT and CDR2 FRNRAP. The CDR3, as DNA: TGTGCTAGTGGTCTAGGACAGGGGGTGAACACTGAAGCTTTCTTT. Encoded protein: CASGLGQGVNTEAFF.

The V gene is TRBV7-2, the J gene TRBJ2-3, with D possibly matching TRBD2 (6 bases). Germline lookup yields CDR1 SGHTA and CDR2 FQGNSA. Between the trimmed V and J ends, which lost 3 bases and 2 bases, there was a span of 9 bases. This CDR3 comprises 14 residues. This chain's CDR3 is CASSFGTFTDTQYF. CDR3 DNA sequence: TGTGCCAGCAGCTTTGGGACTTTCACAGATACGCAGTATTTT.

This rearrangement joins TRBV5-6 to TRBJ2-5; TRBD2 might be the D (7 bases). In germline, CDR1 is SGHDT, CDR2 YYEEEE. The V gene lost 2 bases and the J gene lost 3 bases, with 14 bases spanning the gap. This CDR3 has 15 amino acids. CDR3 amino acids: CASSLRGRGKETQYF. In nucleotides, the CDR3 is TGTGCCAGCAGCTTACGGGGGCGGGGGAAAGAGACCCAGTACTTC.

The chain employs TRBV5-1 and TRBJ1-2; TRBD1 matches 10 bases. The CDR3 has 15 residues. Germline V gives CDR1 SGHRS, CDR2 YFSETQ. Germline trimming cut 2 bases from V and 6 bases from J; bases unmatched to any gene: 7. CDR3 DNA: TGCGCCAGCAGCTTCCTAGACAGGGGGCAAGATGGCTACACCTTC. Translated: CASSFLDRGQDGYTF.

The CDR3 sequence is CASSLTSGSYEQYF. DNA for the CDR3: TGTGCCAGCAGCTTGACTAGCGGATCCTACGAGCAGTACTTC. The chain links TRBV7-3 to TRBJ2-7; 9 bases align to TRBD2. The germline gives CDR1 SGHTA, CDR2 FQGTGA. With 3 bases clipped from V and 1 base from J, the junction kept 1 base outside the gene matches. The CDR3 totals 14 residues.

The CDR3 DNA is TGTGCCATCAGCCGGGAGGGGGGCAATCAGCCCCAGCATTTT. It is translated as CAISREGGNQPQHF. The V and J genes are TRBV6-6 and TRBJ1-5; possibly TRBD1 for D (6 bases). Germline CDR1 MNHNY, CDR2 SVGAGI (reference sequence). There are 14 residues in the CDR3. The V and J ends lost 10 bases and 2 bases respectively, with 15 bases between them.

The chain links TRBV7-8 to TRBJ1-4; D gene unclear. CDR1 SGHVS and CDR2 FQNEAQ come from the germline V gene. The germline V and J ends were trimmed by 1 base and 2 bases, with 11 bases remaining between them. The CDR3 consists of 16 residues. CDR3 amino acids: CASSLESGWTNEKLFF. CDR3 DNA sequence: TGTGCCAGCAGCTTAGAGTCAGGATGGACTAATGAAAAACTGTTTTTT.

The chain links TRBV28 to TRBJ1-2; D remains ambiguous. Germline values: CDR1 MDHEN, CDR2 SYDVKM. V gave up 5 bases and J gave up 7 bases, with 14 bases separating them. The length of the CDR3 is 13 residues. CDR3 amino acids: CASSREHTSGYTF. CDR3 bases: TGTGCCAGCAGTCGTGAGCATACTAGTGGCTACACCTTC.

The chain combines TRBV9 with TRBJ2-6; D is uncertain. Trimming stripped 0 bases from V and 0 bases from J, with 4 bases between. CDR1 is SGDLS and CDR2 is YYNGEE in the germline V gene. This CDR3 is built from 15 residues. CDR3 amino acids: CASSVDVSGANVLTF. CDR3 DNA: TGTGCCAGCAGCGTAGATGTCTCTGGGGCCAACGTCCTGACTTTC.

The chain couples TRBV28 to TRBJ2-7, with D perhaps TRBD1 or TRBD2 (6 bases each). The germline gives CDR1 MDHEN, CDR2 SYDVKM. V was cut by 5 bases and J by 5 bases, with 22 bases left in between. The CDR3 length is 16 residues. The CDR3 DNA follows: TGTGCCAGCAGTCCACCAAGAGGGGGGAAGGGAGACGAGCAGTACTTC. Residues: CASSPPRGGKGDEQYF.